A selection of T cell receptor beta chains follows, all from one sample in a study of T-cell memory formation after mild COVID-19. TCRdb reprocessed the 5' RACE reads via MiXCR and lists one record per CDR3 protein. The sample has hundreds of thousands of distinct CDR3 sequences, about 23% seen once. The sample taken for sequencing was PBMCs or a T cell subset sorted from them (not recorded which). These receptor sequences come from an adult woman who had mild COVID-19 (a few samples of this study predate the infection). Cell type and time point are not known. The CDR3 runs from the conserved cysteine through the conserved F or W. The D gene is left open where the match is weak. Only some rows state a clone size, as once, few, many or a class for expanded clones.

j_call: TRBJ2-2; d_call: TRBD2; v_call: TRBV4-1; clone_size: few; cdr3_aa: CASSPYGGRNTGELFF; cdr3_nt: TGCGCCAGCAGCCCCTACGGCGGGAGAAACACCGGGGAGCTGTTTTTT
j_call: TRBJ1-1; d_call: .; v_call: TRBV14; clone_size: few; cdr3_aa: CASSLRRLNTEAFF; cdr3_nt: TGTGCCAGCAGCCTCCGTAGGTTGAACACTGAAGCTTTCTTT
j_call: TRBJ2-7; d_call: .; v_call: TRBV21-1; clone_size: .; cdr3_aa: CASRNAGAGPTYEQYF; cdr3_nt: TGTGCCAGCAGAAATGCTGGAGCGGGACCCACCTACGAGCAGTACTTC
j_call: TRBJ1-2; d_call: TRBD1; v_call: TRBV27; clone_size: .; cdr3_aa: CASSLDRGNYGYTF; cdr3_nt: TGTGCCAGCAGTTTAGACAGGGGTAACTATGGCTACACCTTC
j_call: TRBJ2-7; d_call: .; v_call: TRBV5-6; clone_size: .; cdr3_aa: CASSLGFEQYF; cdr3_nt: TGTGCCAGCAGCTTGGGCTTCGAGCAGTACTTC
j_call: TRBJ1-1; d_call: .; v_call: TRBV24-1; clone_size: .; cdr3_aa: CATSDLEARQPENTEAFF; cdr3_nt: TGTGCCACCAGTGATTTAGAGGCGCGACAGCCCGAGAACACTGAAGCTTTCTTT
j_call: TRBJ1-1; d_call: TRBD1; v_call: TRBV5-1; clone_size: .; cdr3_aa: CASSADRGMNTEAFF; cdr3_nt: TGCGCCAGCAGCGCGGACAGGGGAATGAACACTGAAGCTTTCTTT
j_call: TRBJ2-7; d_call: TRBD1; v_call: TRBV5-1; clone_size: once; cdr3_aa: CASSLGTGSHEQYF; cdr3_nt: TGCGCCAGCAGCTTGGGGACAGGGTCACACGAGCAGTACTTC
j_call: TRBJ2-2; d_call: .; v_call: TRBV6-2/TRBV6-3; clone_size: .; cdr3_aa: CASSFWGLTPNTGELFF; cdr3_nt: TGTGCCAGCAGTTTCTGGGGCTTGACCCCGAACACCGGGGAGCTGTTTTTT
j_call: TRBJ1-1; d_call: .; v_call: TRBV13; clone_size: .; cdr3_aa: CASSLGLKGDTEAFF; cdr3_nt: TGTGCCAGCAGCTTAGGCCTAAAGGGGGATACTGAAGCTTTCTTT
j_call: TRBJ2-3; d_call: .; v_call: TRBV4-3; clone_size: few; cdr3_aa: CASSQGGVAGTPPDTQYF; cdr3_nt: TGCGCCAGCAGCCAAGGCGGAGTTGCCGGGACCCCTCCAGATACGCAGTATTTT
j_call: TRBJ2-1; d_call: .; v_call: TRBV6-5; clone_size: .; cdr3_aa: CASGPFPAEQFF; cdr3_nt: TGTGCCAGCGGACCCTTTCCTGCTGAGCAGTTCTTC
j_call: TRBJ2-2; d_call: TRBD2; v_call: TRBV3-1; clone_size: .; cdr3_aa: CASSLLAGDRTGELFF; cdr3_nt: TGTGCCAGCAGCCTACTAGCGGGGGATCGGACCGGGGAGCTGTTTTTT
j_call: TRBJ2-3; d_call: .; v_call: TRBV7-2; clone_size: .; cdr3_aa: CASSLGRGRRVSTDTQYF; cdr3_nt: TGTGCCAGCAGCTTAGGACGGGGGAGACGGGTTAGCACAGATACGCAGTATTTT
j_call: TRBJ1-1; d_call: TRBD1; v_call: TRBV9; clone_size: .; cdr3_aa: CASSVTSGTVNTEAFF; cdr3_nt: TGTGCCAGCAGCGTAACCTCCGGGACAGTCAACACTGAAGCTTTCTTT
j_call: TRBJ2-7; d_call: .; v_call: TRBV7-2; clone_size: few; cdr3_aa: CASSLLSGGETFTYEQYF; cdr3_nt: TGTGCCAGCAGCTTACTTTCTGGCGGGGAAACTTTCACCTACGAGCAGTACTTC
j_call: TRBJ2-1; d_call: TRBD1; v_call: TRBV4-2; clone_size: few; cdr3_aa: CASSQEDRESWNEQFF; cdr3_nt: TGTGCCAGCAGCCAGGAGGACAGGGAATCGTGGAATGAGCAGTTCTTC
j_call: TRBJ2-5; d_call: .; v_call: TRBV7-2; clone_size: .; cdr3_aa: CASSLRSGQETQYF; cdr3_nt: TGTGCCAGCAGCTTACGCAGCGGCCAAGAGACCCAGTACTTC
j_call: TRBJ2-5; d_call: TRBD2; v_call: TRBV4-2; clone_size: few; cdr3_aa: CASSQELAGGKETQYF; cdr3_nt: TGTGCCAGCAGCCAAGAACTAGCGGGAGGGAAAGAGACCCAGTACTTC
j_call: TRBJ2-4; d_call: .; v_call: TRBV18; clone_size: .; cdr3_aa: CASSPSGTLAKNIQYF; cdr3_nt: TGTGCCAGCTCACCAAGCGGTACCTTAGCCAAAAACATTCAGTACTTC
j_call: TRBJ2-7; d_call: .; v_call: TRBV18; clone_size: few; cdr3_aa: CASSEGRKGAYEQYF; cdr3_nt: TGTGCCAGCTCAGAGGGTCGAAAGGGGGCCTACGAGCAGTACTTC
j_call: TRBJ2-3; d_call: TRBD2; v_call: TRBV7-8; clone_size: .; cdr3_aa: CASSLVGGAGSDTQYF; cdr3_nt: TGTGCCAGCAGCTTAGTCGGGGGGGCCGGGAGCGATACGCAGTATTTT
j_call: TRBJ1-5; d_call: TRBD1; v_call: TRBV30; clone_size: .; cdr3_aa: CAWGRRTGGNQPQHF; cdr3_nt: TGTGCCTGGGGACGCCGGACAGGGGGCAATCAGCCCCAGCATTTT
j_call: TRBJ2-7; d_call: .; v_call: TRBV7-9; clone_size: many; cdr3_aa: CASRPRGSGEQYF; cdr3_nt: TGTGCCAGCAGGCCCCGTGGGTCGGGCGAGCAGTACTTC
j_call: TRBJ2-3; d_call: .; v_call: TRBV19; clone_size: .; cdr3_aa: CASNEGRTDTQYF; cdr3_nt: TGTGCCAGTAACGAGGGAAGAACAGATACGCAGTATTTT
j_call: TRBJ2-3; d_call: .; v_call: TRBV11-2; clone_size: .; cdr3_aa: CASSSMQGREANTQYF; cdr3_nt: TGTGCCAGCAGCTCCATGCAGGGAAGGGAGGCGAATACGCAGTATTTT
j_call: TRBJ1-1; d_call: TRBD1; v_call: TRBV12-3/TRBV12-4; clone_size: .; cdr3_aa: CASRPGTGFTEAFF; cdr3_nt: TGTGCCAGCAGGCCCGGGACAGGGTTTACTGAAGCTTTCTTT
j_call: TRBJ2-3; d_call: TRBD1; v_call: TRBV12-3/TRBV12-4; clone_size: .; cdr3_aa: CASSPRTGQHTQYF; cdr3_nt: TGTGCCAGCAGCCCTAGGACAGGGCAGCATACGCAGTATTTT
j_call: TRBJ1-1; d_call: TRBD1; v_call: TRBV18; clone_size: few; cdr3_aa: CASSPAPGQVAEAFF; cdr3_nt: TGTGCCAGCTCACCAGCCCCGGGACAGGTTGCTGAAGCTTTCTTT
j_call: TRBJ1-1; d_call: .; v_call: TRBV7-9; clone_size: few; cdr3_aa: CASSLDRHTEAFF; cdr3_nt: TGTGCCAGCAGCTTAGACAGGCACACTGAAGCTTTCTTT
j_call: TRBJ2-7; d_call: TRBD1; v_call: TRBV5-1; clone_size: .; cdr3_aa: CASSFGTAIYEQYF; cdr3_nt: TGCGCCAGCAGCTTCGGGACAGCCATTTACGAGCAGTACTTC
j_call: TRBJ2-2; d_call: .; v_call: TRBV20-1; clone_size: .; cdr3_aa: CSASSTGNTGELFF; cdr3_nt: TGCAGTGCTAGTTCCACAGGGAACACCGGGGAGCTGTTTTTT
j_call: TRBJ1-1; d_call: .; v_call: TRBV16; clone_size: .; cdr3_aa: CATSGQFNTEAFF; cdr3_nt: TGTGCCACCAGCGGACAGTTCAACACTGAAGCTTTCTTT
j_call: TRBJ2-1; d_call: .; v_call: TRBV18; clone_size: many; cdr3_aa: CASSPLRASSSRANEQFF; cdr3_nt: TGTGCCAGCTCACCACTAAGGGCCAGCTCATCTCGGGCCAATGAGCAGTTCTTC
j_call: TRBJ2-1; d_call: .; v_call: TRBV6-2/TRBV6-3; clone_size: few; cdr3_aa: CASSYSGGGLYNEQFF; cdr3_nt: TGTGCCAGCAGTTACTCTGGCGGGGGCCTTTACAATGAGCAGTTCTTC
j_call: TRBJ2-6; d_call: .; v_call: TRBV13; clone_size: .; cdr3_aa: CASSFTGGDGANVLTF; cdr3_nt: TGTGCCAGCAGCTTCACGGGTGGTGATGGGGCCAACGTCCTGACTTTC
j_call: TRBJ2-7; d_call: TRBD2; v_call: TRBV5-6; clone_size: few; cdr3_aa: CASSGDPIGTSGRLISYEQYF; cdr3_nt: TGTGCCAGCAGCGGAGACCCAATTGGGACTAGCGGGAGGCTAATCTCCTACGAGCAGTACTTC
j_call: TRBJ2-1; d_call: TRBD2; v_call: TRBV20-1; clone_size: few; cdr3_aa: CSAPRALAGVNEQFF; cdr3_nt: TGCAGTGCCCCGAGAGCACTAGCGGGAGTGAATGAGCAGTTCTTC
j_call: TRBJ2-1; d_call: .; v_call: TRBV5-1; clone_size: many; cdr3_aa: CASSLVRHEQFF; cdr3_nt: TGCGCCAGCAGCTTGGTTAGGCATGAGCAGTTCTTC
j_call: TRBJ1-2; d_call: .; v_call: TRBV2; clone_size: .; cdr3_aa: CASSVGLGYGYTF; cdr3_nt: TGTGCCAGCAGCGTTGGGTTGGGCTATGGCTACACCTTC
j_call: TRBJ2-1; d_call: .; v_call: TRBV20-1; clone_size: .; cdr3_aa: CSARRRGSPAEQFF; cdr3_nt: TGCAGTGCTAGGCGACGGGGGTCACCCGCGGAGCAGTTCTTC
j_call: TRBJ2-1; d_call: .; v_call: TRBV4-1; clone_size: .; cdr3_aa: CASSQPAGWEQFF; cdr3_nt: TGCGCCAGCAGCCAGCCGGCAGGATGGGAGCAGTTCTTC
j_call: TRBJ1-3; d_call: TRBD1; v_call: TRBV11-2; clone_size: .; cdr3_aa: CASSYRGQSGNTIYF; cdr3_nt: TGTGCCAGCAGCTATCGGGGACAGTCTGGAAACACCATATATTTT
j_call: TRBJ2-6; d_call: .; v_call: TRBV11-3; clone_size: .; cdr3_aa: CASSLELSSGANVLTF; cdr3_nt: TGTGCCAGCAGCTTAGAATTGAGCTCTGGGGCCAACGTCCTGACTTTC
j_call: TRBJ1-1; d_call: .; v_call: TRBV30; clone_size: .; cdr3_aa: CAWSPRATQEAFF; cdr3_nt: TGTGCCTGGAGTCCCCGAGCGACCCAAGAAGCTTTCTTT